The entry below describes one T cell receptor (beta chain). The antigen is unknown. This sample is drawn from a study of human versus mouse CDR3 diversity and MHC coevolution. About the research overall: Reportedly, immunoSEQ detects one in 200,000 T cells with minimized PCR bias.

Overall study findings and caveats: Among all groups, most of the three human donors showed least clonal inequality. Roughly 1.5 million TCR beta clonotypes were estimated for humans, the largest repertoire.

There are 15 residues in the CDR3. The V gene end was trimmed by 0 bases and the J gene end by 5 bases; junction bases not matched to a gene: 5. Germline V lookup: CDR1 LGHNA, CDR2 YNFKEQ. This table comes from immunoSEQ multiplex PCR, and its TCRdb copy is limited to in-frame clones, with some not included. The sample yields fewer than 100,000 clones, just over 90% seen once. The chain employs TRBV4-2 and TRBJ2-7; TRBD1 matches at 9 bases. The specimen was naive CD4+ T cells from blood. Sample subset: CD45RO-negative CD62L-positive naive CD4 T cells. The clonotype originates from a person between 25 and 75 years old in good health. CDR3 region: CASSQEGTGGDEQYF. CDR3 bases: TGTGCCAGCAGCCAAGAGGGAACAGGGGGCGACGAGCAGTACTTC.